This T cell receptor (beta chain) is drawn from a study of cytomegalovirus exposure and HLA in healthy donors. Study outcomes and limitations: In a later analysis, donors in an Asian-associated ancestry cluster reportedly had fewer N-insertions in productive TCRs than the cohort mean.

This PCR relied on a set of 60 Vbeta primers and 13 Jbeta primers. Clones were read by immunoSEQ multiplex PCR, and TCRdb kept only the in-frame ones, dropping some. The table has roughly 200,000 clones, 87% seen once. Notes on this clone: Its antigen is unknown.

This clonotype was sampled from a man under 40 in good health and CMV-seronegative. Material: PBMCs.

CDR3 DNA sequence: TGTGCCACCGCTCACTCACAGGACTCTGGAAACACCATATATTTT. As protein: CATAHSQDSGNTIYF. The chain has TRBV15 and TRBJ1-3; possible D gene TRBD1, 5 bases. CDR3 length equals 15 residues. Germline V gene data show CDR1 as LNHNV and CDR2 as YYDKDF (reference sequence). Trimming stripped 8 bases from V and 0 bases from J, with 14 bases between.